The 3 T cell receptor beta chains below come from one sample, sequenced in a study of cytomegalovirus exposure and HLA in healthy donors. Generated by immunoSEQ multiplex PCR, the TCRdb table keeps only in-frame clones and is missing some. In the table there are approximately 120,000 clones, about nine tenths of which are singletons. Sequencing used PBMCs. The receptors stem from a woman aged 18-29 years in good health and CMV-seronegative.

About this clone: A junction end diverges from the germline sequence, so it may reflect a read error. CDR3 nucleotide sequence: TGTGCCAGCACCTTGAGGGGTAGCCCCTACGAGCAGTACTTC. Its protein product is CASTLRGSPYEQYF. V gene TRBV5-6 combines with J gene TRBJ2-7; D might be TRBD1 or TRBD2, each matching 5 bases. Germline CDR1 is SGHDT and CDR2 is YYEEEE. The CDR3 is 14 residues long.

This clone has just a few counts. V usage is TRBV2 and J usage is TRBJ2-7; D possibly corresponds to TRBD2 (5 bases). The ends were cut back, 1 base at V and 5 bases at J, with 9 bases in the middle. The CDR3 spans 13 residues. Germline V gene sequence: CDR1 SNHLY, CDR2 FYNNEI. Written as DNA, the CDR3 is TGTGCCAGCAGTGAAGGGACTGCGGACGAGCAGTACTTC. This sequence encodes CASSEGTADEQYF.

The chain joins TRBV4-2 to TRBJ2-1, with a tentative D call TRBD2 (6 bases). The germline CDR1 and CDR2 sequences are LGHNA and YNFKEQ. This CDR3 is built from 14 residues. V was cut by 1 base and J by 7 bases, with 11 bases left in between. The CDR3 loop reads CASSQVLGRNEQFF. CDR3 bases: TGTGCCAGCAGCCAAGTCTTAGGGAGGAATGAGCAGTTCTTC.